Listed below are T cell receptor beta chains from one sample, sequenced in a study of T cells in Graves' hyperthyroidism and ophthalmopathy. TCRdb recomputed calls from the multiplex PCR reads with MiXCR, one row per CDR3 protein. The sample consists of a few hundred thousand distinct CDR3 sequences, 13% to 15% of them appearing once. Sequencing used blood. These receptors all stem from a woman in her fifties or sixties with Graves' hyperthyroidism that later progressed to Graves' ophthalmopathy. Both conserved end residues are part of each CDR3. Each record gives: clone size, V gene, J gene, D gene, CDR3 DNA, CDR3 protein. A D gene is named only where the DNA matches it firmly. For some rows the clone size is stated as once, few or many, or as a class when expanded; others skip it.

-	TRBV5-4	TRBJ2-4	-	TGTGCCAGCAGCTTGGCCGGTGCGGAGTCAAACATTCAGTACTTC	CASSLAGAESNIQYF
few	TRBV28	TRBJ1-3	-	TGTGCCAGCAGCCGTACGGGGCCCGAGGGGCACACCATATATTTT	CASSRTGPEGHTIYF
many	TRBV6-1	TRBJ2-3	TRBD2	TGTGCCAGCAGCCCCCCCGGGAGGGCCCTGAATACGCAGTATTTT	CASSPPGRALNTQYF
many	TRBV18	TRBJ2-1	TRBD1	TGTGCCAGCTCGCAATCACAGGGGGCGCAGGATGAGCAGTTCTTC	CASSQSQGAQDEQFF
few	TRBV12-5	TRBJ1-3	TRBD1	TGTGCTAGTGGTTTGGAGGTGAGGATAGGGGGCGAACCGTCTGGAAACACCATATATTTT	CASGLEVRIGGEPSGNTIYF
many	TRBV24-1	TRBJ2-3	-	TGTGCCACCAGTGACTATCGACCCTCAGATACGCAGTATTTT	CATSDYRPSDTQYF
few	TRBV28	TRBJ2-6	-	TGTGCCAGCAGTTTAGGCAGGGGCGGGTCTGGGGCCAACGTCCTGACTTTC	CASSLGRGGSGANVLTF
-	TRBV6-1	TRBJ2-1	-	TGTGCCAGCAGCCAAGGGGGTATCTCCTACAATGAGCAGTTCTTC	CASSQGGISYNEQFF
many	TRBV30	TRBJ1-2	-	TGTGCCTGGAGTGTACAGGGACGGCCCTATGGCTACACCTTC	CAWSVQGRPYGYTF
many	TRBV5-1	TRBJ2-1	-	TGCGCCAGCAGCTTGTCTAGCAATAATGAGCAGTTCTTC	CASSLSSNNEQFF
-	TRBV19	TRBJ2-7	-	TGTGCCAGTAGTGAACCCTCCAGGGGCATCTCGGACGAGCAGTACTTC	CASSEPSRGISDEQYF
-	TRBV24-1	TRBJ1-5	TRBD1	TGTGCCACCAGGGGACAGGGGAGCAATCAGCCCCAGCATTTT	CATRGQGSNQPQHF
many	TRBV6-5	TRBJ1-3	-	TGTGCCAGCAGTTACTCAGCAGTCATCTCTGGAAACACCATATATTTT	CASSYSAVISGNTIYF
many	TRBV27	TRBJ2-1	TRBD1	TGTGCCAGCCAGACAGGGGGCAGGTTCAATGAGCAGTTCTTC	CASQTGGRFNEQFF
few	TRBV4-2	TRBJ2-1	TRBD2	TGTGCCAGCAGCCAAGATTACGGGAGGGAGGGTGAGCAGTTCTTC	CASSQDYGREGEQFF
many	TRBV7-8	TRBJ1-6	-	TGTGCCAGCAGCTTAGCGAGCCGGGTCTCCTATAATTCACCCCTCCACTTT	CASSLASRVSYNSPLHF
-	TRBV6-1	TRBJ2-5	TRBD2	TGTGCCAGCAATGCCATGGGACTAGCGGGCTTCTGGTGGGAGACCCAGTACTTC	CASNAMGLAGFWWETQYF
many	TRBV20-1	TRBJ2-5	TRBD2	TGCAGTGCCGGGACTAGCGACGAGACCCAGTACTTC	CSAGTSDETQYF
many	TRBV29-1	TRBJ2-1	TRBD2	TGCAGCGGGAAAAAACTAGCGAATGAGCAGTTCTTC	CSGKKLANEQFF
many	TRBV28	TRBJ2-2	-	TGTGCTAGCAAGTATTCCGGGGAGCTGTTTTTT	CASKYSGELFF
many	TRBV7-9	TRBJ1-5	-	TGTGCCAGCAGCCCGCAGTATAGCAATCAGCCCCAGCATTTT	CASSPQYSNQPQHF
many	TRBV6-1	TRBJ2-5	TRBD2	TGTGCCAGCAGGGGACTAGTATCAGTGGGGACCCAGTACTTC	CASRGLVSVGTQYF
-	TRBV10-3	TRBJ2-2	TRBD2	TGTGCCATCAGTGAGTCTCTGCGGGAGGGCCTCTTAACTCCCGGGGAGCTGTTTTTT	CAISESLREGLLTPGELFF
-	TRBV3-1	TRBJ2-1	-	TGTGCCAGCAGCCAAGATATAAGCGGCGTCTACAATGAGCAGTTCTTC	CASSQDISGVYNEQFF
many	TRBV12-3/TRBV12-4	TRBJ2-5	TRBD2	TGTGCCAGCGCGCGGGGGGGCGGGGAGACCCAGTACTTC	CASARGGGETQYF
many	TRBV7-2	TRBJ1-1	TRBD1	TGTGCCAGCAGCTTGATAGGGGGCTCCGGGGGAACTGAAGCTTTCTTT	CASSLIGGSGGTEAFF
many	TRBV29-1	TRBJ1-2	TRBD1	TGCAGCGTCCAATACTACGGGACAGGGGATGGCTACACCTTC	CSVQYYGTGDGYTF
few	TRBV29-1	TRBJ2-4	-	TGCAGCGTAGCCTCACTCTTAGCCAAAAACATTCAGTACTTC	CSVASLLAKNIQYF
many	TRBV6-1	TRBJ2-1	-	TGTGCCAGCAGTGAGAGGACAATGAACAATGAGCAGTTCTTC	CASSERTMNNEQFF
many	TRBV5-1	TRBJ2-3	TRBD1	TGCGCCAGCAGCCCTTCGGACAGGACCGATACGCAGTATTTT	CASSPSDRTDTQYF
many	TRBV2	TRBJ2-7	TRBD1	TGTGCCAGCAGGGGGACAGCCTACGAGCAGTACTTC	CASRGTAYEQYF
many	TRBV6-1	TRBJ1-4	-	TGTGCCAGCAGTGAGCGCGGACGGTTTAATGAAAAACTGTTTTTT	CASSERGRFNEKLFF
few	TRBV5-6	TRBJ1-1	-	TGTGCCAGCAGCATCAGGGGTTACACTGAAGCTTTCTTT	CASSIRGYTEAFF
few	TRBV5-5	TRBJ2-5	TRBD2	TGTGCCAGCAGCTTGCGCCCTAGCGGGGGGGAGACCCAGTACTTC	CASSLRPSGGETQYF
many	TRBV7-9	TRBJ2-1	TRBD2	TGTGCCAGCAGCTCAAGCGGGAGGGCCAACAATGAGCAGTTCTTC	CASSSSGRANNEQFF
many	TRBV6-1	TRBJ2-7	-	TGTGCCAGCAGAGAGGACAGCGGCCAGCAGTACTTC	CASREDSGQQYF
many	TRBV7-9	TRBJ2-1	-	TGTGCCAGCAGCTGGGATCCCTACAATGAGCAGTTCTTC	CASSWDPYNEQFF
few	TRBV6-1	TRBJ1-6	-	TGTGCCAGCAGGCCAGGGGCACGATATAATTCACCCCTCCACTTT	CASRPGARYNSPLHF
-	TRBV7-9	TRBJ2-1	TRBD2	TGTGCCAGCAGCGCCAGCGGGAGTCCCTACAATGAGCAGTTCTTC	CASSASGSPYNEQFF
few	TRBV24-1	TRBJ1-2	-	TGTGCCACCAGTGATTTTTCTGGTCAGGGCCGTAGTTATGGCTACACCTTC	CATSDFSGQGRSYGYTF
-	TRBV6-1	TRBJ2-7	-	TGTGCCAGCAGCCCTGGCCGGGTTCTAGCGTACGAGCAGTACTTC	CASSPGRVLAYEQYF
many	TRBV28	TRBJ2-7	TRBD1	TGTGCCAGCACCAGGGACAGGGGGGACGAGCAGTACTTC	CASTRDRGDEQYF
many	TRBV20-1	TRBJ2-3	-	TGCAGTGCTTCCGGCCCCTCGTCCGGGTGGGTCACAGATACGCAGTATTTT	CSASGPSSGWVTDTQYF
-	TRBV20-1	TRBJ2-6	TRBD1	TGCAGTGCTTTAAGCCGGGACAGGGGGCCTGGGGCCAACGTCCTGACTTTC	CSALSRDRGPGANVLTF
-	TRBV11-2	TRBJ2-1	-	TGTGCCAGCAGCTTAACGCAGGGGGGCGGTCGGCAGTTCTTC	CASSLTQGGGRQFF
few	TRBV2	TRBJ2-6	-	TGTGCCACCCGCGAGGCGGGGGCCAACGTCCTGACTTTC	CATREAGANVLTF
-	TRBV20-1	TRBJ2-1	TRBD2	TGCAGTGCTAGAAGACTAGCGGGCCTTTACAATGAGCAGTTCTTC	CSARRLAGLYNEQFF
many	TRBV20-1	TRBJ2-7	TRBD1	TGCAGTGCTAGAGGTTCAAAGGGACAGGCCTACGAGCAGTACTTC	CSARGSKGQAYEQYF
many	TRBV20-1	TRBJ2-7	-	TGCAGTGCTGGACCCCGGCCCTCCTACGAGCAGTACTTC	CSAGPRPSYEQYF
many	TRBV9	TRBJ1-1	-	TGTGCCAGCAGCCCTGGACCGCGCCTTATCAGGGCCACTGAAGCTTTCTTT	CASSPGPRLIRATEAFF
-	TRBV19	TRBJ1-1	-	TGTGCCAGTAGAAGAGTCCCTATGAACACTGAAGCTTTCTTT	CASRRVPMNTEAFF
many	TRBV27	TRBJ2-1	TRBD1	TGTGCCAGCAGCCCGGACAGGGCGTACAATGAGCAGTTCTTC	CASSPDRAYNEQFF
few	TRBV27	TRBJ2-2	-	TGTGCCAGCAGTCCCTGGGACCTAAGCAGGACCGGGGAGCTGTTTTTT	CASSPWDLSRTGELFF